The 2 T cell receptor beta chains in this list originate from one sample, sequenced in a study of T-cell memory formation after mild COVID-19. TCRdb called the 5' RACE reads again in MiXCR, with one record for every CDR3 protein. The sample lists roughly 400,000 distinct CDR3 sequences, more than 20% occurring once. Sequenced material: PBMCs or a T cell subset sorted from them (not recorded which). Receptors were obtained from an adult woman who had mild COVID-19 (a few samples of this study predate the infection). Cell type and time point are not known.

Only a few counts were recorded for this clonotype. The chain has TRBV11-3 and TRBJ2-1; 12 bases agree with TRBD2. Trimming took 7 bases from V and 10 from J; bases not matched to a gene: 17. The CDR3 contains 17 residues. Germline assignment: CDR1 SGHNT and CDR2 YENEEA. The CDR3 region has the DNA TGTGCCAGCATCCTTAAAAGGACTAGCGGGATAGGAGAAGAGCAGTTCTTC. The encoded protein is CASILKRTSGIGEEQFF.

The chain carries TRBV10-3 and TRBJ1-2; 10 nucleotides agree with TRBD1. CDR3 length equals 12 residues. Germline V CDR1 and CDR2: ENHRY, SYGVKD. Losses at the gene ends were 10 bases for V and 8 bases for J; bases not matched to a gene: 7. CDR3 sequence reads: CANLGTGVGYTF. DNA for the CDR3: TGTGCCAACTTAGGGACAGGGGTGGGCTACACCTTC.